This TCR beta chain was retrieved from a study of chemoradiotherapy in HPV16-positive cancers. Study background: Candidate HPV-specific T-cell clones and common TCR motifs came from functional assays in a couple of HPV16-positive patients.

This clone occurred once. The table came from immunoSEQ multiplex PCR; TCRdb's copy has only in-frame clones and leaves some out. The table has about 21,000 clones, more than 75% seen once. The germline gives CDR1 MRHNA, CDR2 SNTAGT. V lost 1 base and J 0 bases, leaving 10 bases between the germline ends. The CDR3 runs to 16 residues. The J gene is TRBJ2-1, the V gene TRBV6-4, with unresolved D. This sequence was found in a human donor with HPV-associated anogenital cancer. The sequenced sample was blood, obtained from a patient who underwent chemoradiotherapy. The CDR3 region has the DNA TGTGCCAGCAGTGACTTAAAGGACGGCTCCTACAATGAGCAGTTCTTC. It yields the protein CASSDLKDGSYNEQFF.